A selection of T cell receptor beta chains follows, all from one sample in a study of glioma-infiltrating T cells. Each CDR3 protein gets one entry after TCRdb re-called the multiplex PCR reads with MiXCR. The table includes around 390,000 distinct CDR3 sequences, more than 35% detected once. The sample consisted of glioma tissue, nonneoplastic brain tissue, or PBMCs (not recorded which). The receptors stem from a human donor with low-grade glioma or glioblastoma, undergoing nonglioma brain surgery, or in good health (not recorded which). Both conserved end residues are part of each CDR3. The D gene is left open where the match is weak. The size field is filled for only some rows; it gives once, few, many or a size class.

V gene,J gene,clone size,D gene,CDR3 DNA,CDR3 protein
TRBV6-2/TRBV6-3,TRBJ1-1,.,.,TGTGCCAGCAGTTACTTAAGGGCCACTGAAGCTTTCTTT,CASSYLRATEAFF
TRBV27,TRBJ1-1,many,TRBD1,TGTGCCAGCAAAACCGGGACAGGGTGGATCACTGAAGCTTTCTTT,CASKTGTGWITEAFF
TRBV4-3,TRBJ2-7,.,.,TGCGCCAGCAGCGTCCAGGGGTCCTACGAGCAGCACTTC,CASSVQGSYEQHF
TRBV28,TRBJ2-1,once,.,TGTGCCAGCAATATGGGACATGAGCAGTTCTTC,CASNMGHEQFF
TRBV7-6,TRBJ2-2,.,.,TGTGCCAGCAGCTTAGTTGTGAACACCGGGGAGCTGTTTTTT,CASSLVVNTGELFF
TRBV28,TRBJ2-1,.,TRBD1,TGTGCCAGAAGTCCGACAGGGGTCATGTCCTACAATGAGCAGTTCTTC,CARSPTGVMSYNEQFF
TRBV27,TRBJ1-5,many,.,TGTGCCAGCAAAAGGGCCAGCAATCAGCCCCAGCATTTT,CASKRASNQPQHF
TRBV20-1,TRBJ2-3,many,TRBD2,TGCAGTGCTAGAGATCCGGCTAGCGGGAGTGCAGATACGCAGTATTTT,CSARDPASGSADTQYF
TRBV28,TRBJ2-3,.,.,TGTGCCAGCAGTTCCCACAAATTGTGGGGGGGCACAGATACGCAGTATTTT,CASSSHKLWGGTDTQYF
TRBV28,TRBJ2-1,.,TRBD1,TGTGCCAGCAGTTCGGGACAGGGATACTCCTACAATGAGCAGTTCTTC,CASSSGQGYSYNEQFF
TRBV19,TRBJ2-3,many,.,TGTGCCAGTAGTATGGTGGACAGCTTTAGCACAGATACGCAGTATTTT,CASSMVDSFSTDTQYF
TRBV7-8,TRBJ1-4,few,TRBD1,TGTGCCAGCAGCTTAGTCTATGGGACAGGGGATATGTTTTTT,CASSLVYGTGDMFF
TRBV6-1,TRBJ1-1,few,.,TGTGCCAGCCTCTTAAAACGGGACACTGAAGCTTTCTTT,CASLLKRDTEAFF
TRBV6-5,TRBJ2-1,many,.,TGTGCCAGCAGTTACGACGCTGTGTATGAGCAGTTCTTC,CASSYDAVYEQFF
TRBV5-1,TRBJ1-6,.,.,TGCGCCAGCAGCTTGGCGGGACGGTCACCCATCCACTTT,CASSLAGRSPIHF
TRBV15,TRBJ1-2,many,.,TGTGCCACCAGCAGAGATTTGGAGGAGGGGAGCTATGGCTACACCTTC,CATSRDLEEGSYGYTF
TRBV6-2/TRBV6-3,TRBJ2-7,few,.,TGTGCCAGCAGTCGGGGTAGCGGAATCTCCTACGAGCAGTACTTC,CASSRGSGISYEQYF
TRBV20-1,TRBJ2-7,few,TRBD1,TGCAGTGCCCCCGAACCCCGGACAGGGACCTACGAGCAGTACTTC,CSAPEPRTGTYEQYF
TRBV12-3/TRBV12-4,TRBJ1-1,few,.,TGTGCCAGCAGCTCGGGACAAGCTGAAGCTTTCTTT,CASSSGQAEAFF
TRBV6-6,TRBJ2-1,.,TRBD1,TGTGCCAGCAGTAGCCTAACAGGGGGAATGCTGCAGTTCTTC,CASSSLTGGMLQFF
TRBV7-9,TRBJ2-6,.,TRBD1,TGTGCCAGCAGCCCGTACCGGGACAGCCCAAGCTCTGGGGCCAACGTCGTGACTTTC,CASSPYRDSPSSGANVVTF
TRBV10-3,TRBJ1-2,.,TRBD1,TGTGCCATCAGTCTAGGGGGACAGGGAATATATGTCTACACCTTC,CAISLGGQGIYVYTF
TRBV27,TRBJ2-1,.,TRBD1,TGTGCCAGCAGGGGGCCACAGGGGGCGAGGGAGGGCCCCGATGAGCAGTTCTTC,CASRGPQGAREGPDEQFF
TRBV19,TRBJ1-2,.,TRBD1,TGTGCCAGTAGTATAATGGCGGACAGGGTGGATGGCTACACCTTC,CASSIMADRVDGYTF
TRBV6-1,TRBJ1-3,few,TRBD1,TGTGCCAGCAGTACAAGGACAGGGGCAACTGGAAACACCATATATTTT,CASSTRTGATGNTIYF
TRBV20-1,TRBJ2-7,many,TRBD2,TGCAGCAGAACTAGCGTCGACTCCTACGAGCAGTACTTC,CSRTSVDSYEQYF
TRBV27,TRBJ1-2,many,.,TGTGCCAGCAGTTTTAGCAGGAGGGTCCCATTCGGCTACACCTTC,CASSFSRRVPFGYTF
TRBV6-2/TRBV6-3,TRBJ2-3,.,.,TGTGCCAGCAGTTACGCCTACAGAGAGAGCACAGATACGCAGTATTTT,CASSYAYRESTDTQYF
TRBV6-1,TRBJ1-2,few,.,TGTGCCAGCAGGCCGGACGGACTCTATGGCTACACCTTC,CASRPDGLYGYTF
TRBV20-1,TRBJ1-6,.,.,TGCAGTGCTAGTGGTAGCCACGGAACTTATAATTCACCCCTCCACTTT,CSASGSHGTYNSPLHF
TRBV7-2,TRBJ2-7,.,.,TGTGCCAGCAGCTTAGCGATGCGTTCCTACGAGCAGTACTTC,CASSLAMRSYEQYF